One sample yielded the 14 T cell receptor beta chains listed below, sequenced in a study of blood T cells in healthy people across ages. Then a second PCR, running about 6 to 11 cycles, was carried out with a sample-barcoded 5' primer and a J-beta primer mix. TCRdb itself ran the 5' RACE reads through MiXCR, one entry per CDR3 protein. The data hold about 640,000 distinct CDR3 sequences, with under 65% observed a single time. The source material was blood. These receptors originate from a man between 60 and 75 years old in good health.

CDR3 loop: CASSPTGQVGWNEQFF. CDR3 in DNA: TGTGCCAGCAGCCCAACCGGACAGGTTGGGTGGAATGAGCAGTTCTTC. V usage is TRBV11-2 and J usage is TRBJ2-1, with 7 bases that match TRBD1. Germline values: CDR1 SGHAT, CDR2 FQNNGV. The CDR3 sequence is 16 residues long. The trim removed 5 bases at V and 7 bases at J, leaving 14 bases unmatched.

Here the CDR3 reads CASSDSKGAGGLWHSYNEQFF. CDR3 nucleotide sequence: TGTGCCAGCAGTGACTCGAAGGGGGCGGGGGGGCTTTGGCATAGCTACAATGAGCAGTTCTTC. The rearrangement links TRBV6-4 to TRBJ2-1; TRBD2 matches 9 bases. Germline V gives CDR1 MRHNA, CDR2 SNTAGT. J was trimmed by 3 bases and V by 0 bases; bases with no gene match: 18. The CDR3 length is 21 residues.

The CDR3 reads CSVEGNQETQYF. The CDR3 DNA reads TGCAGTGTGGAGGGGAACCAAGAGACCCAGTACTTC. V gene TRBV20-1 combines with J gene TRBJ2-5; maybe TRBD2 (6 bases). Germline values: CDR1 DFQATT, CDR2 SNEGSKA (reference sequence). The germline V and J ends were trimmed by 7 bases and 0 bases, with 9 bases remaining between them. The CDR3 has 12 residues.

The CDR3: CASKGQASYEQYF. In DNA form, the CDR3 reads TGTGCCAGCAAGGGACAGGCCTCCTACGAGCAGTACTTC. The J gene is TRBJ2-7, the V gene TRBV2, with TRBD1 identical over 8 bases. J was trimmed by 0 bases and V by 7 bases; bases with no gene match: 2. The CDR3 covers 13 residues. CDR1 SNHLY and CDR2 FYNNEI come from the germline V gene.

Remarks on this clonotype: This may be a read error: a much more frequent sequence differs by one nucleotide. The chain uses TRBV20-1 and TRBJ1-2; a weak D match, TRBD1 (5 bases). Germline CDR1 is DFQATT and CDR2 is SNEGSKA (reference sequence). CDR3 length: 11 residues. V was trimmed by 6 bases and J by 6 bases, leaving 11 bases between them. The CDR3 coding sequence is TGCAGTGCCGAGGACATACATGGCTACACCTTC. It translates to CSAEDIHGYTF.

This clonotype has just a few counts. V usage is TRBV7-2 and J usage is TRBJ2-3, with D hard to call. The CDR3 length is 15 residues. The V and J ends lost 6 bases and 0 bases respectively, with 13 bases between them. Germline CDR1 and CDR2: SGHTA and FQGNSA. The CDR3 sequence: CASSFARRSTDTQYF. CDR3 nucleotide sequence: TGTGCCAGCAGTTTTGCGAGACGGAGCACAGATACGCAGTATTTT. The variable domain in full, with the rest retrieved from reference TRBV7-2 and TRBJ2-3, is GAGVSQSPSNKVTEKGKDVELRCDPISGHTALYWYRQSLGQGLEFLIYFQGNSAPDKSGLPSDRFSAERTGGSVSTLTIQRTQQEDSAVYLCASSFARRSTDTQYFGPGTRLTVL.

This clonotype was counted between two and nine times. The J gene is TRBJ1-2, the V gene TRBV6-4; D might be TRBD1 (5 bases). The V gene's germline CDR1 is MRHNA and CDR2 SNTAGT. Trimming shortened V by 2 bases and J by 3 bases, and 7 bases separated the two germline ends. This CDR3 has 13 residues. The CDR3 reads CASSDQGHYGYTF. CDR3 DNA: TGTGCCAGCAGTGACCAGGGACACTATGGCTACACCTTC.

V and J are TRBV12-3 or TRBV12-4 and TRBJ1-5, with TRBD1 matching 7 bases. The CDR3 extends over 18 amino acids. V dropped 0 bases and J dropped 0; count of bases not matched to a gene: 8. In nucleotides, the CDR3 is TGTGCCAGCAGTTTAGCCAGTCCGGGACAGCTTAGCAATCAGCCCCAGCATTTT. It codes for CASSLASPGQLSNQPQHF.

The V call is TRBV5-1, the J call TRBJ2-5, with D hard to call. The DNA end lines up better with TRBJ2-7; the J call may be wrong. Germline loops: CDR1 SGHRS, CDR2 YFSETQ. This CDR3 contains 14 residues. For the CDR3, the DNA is TGCGCCAGCTCCCGCCCGGGCCCACTCTACGAGCAGTACTTC. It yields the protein CASSRPGPLYEQYF.

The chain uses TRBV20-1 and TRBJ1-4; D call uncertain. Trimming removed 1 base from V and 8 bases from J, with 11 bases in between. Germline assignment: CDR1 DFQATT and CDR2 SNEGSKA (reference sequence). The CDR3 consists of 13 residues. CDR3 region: CSARASAEEKLFF. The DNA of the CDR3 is TGCAGTGCTAGAGCGTCGGCCGAGGAAAAACTGTTTTTT.

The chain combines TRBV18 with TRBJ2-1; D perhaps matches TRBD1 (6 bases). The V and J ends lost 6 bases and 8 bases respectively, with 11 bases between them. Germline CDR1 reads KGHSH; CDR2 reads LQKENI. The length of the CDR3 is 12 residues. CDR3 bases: TGTGCCAGCTCGCCGACAGGACATGAGCAGTTCTTC. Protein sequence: CASSPTGHEQFF.

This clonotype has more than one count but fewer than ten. The CDR3 loop is CASSEHADQETQYF. CDR3 sequence (DNA): TGCGCCAGCAGCGAGCACGCGGATCAAGAGACCCAGTACTTC. The rearrangement uses TRBV5-1 and TRBJ2-5; D gene unclear. Germline V CDR1 and CDR2: SGHRS, YFSETQ. The CDR3 has 14 amino acids. Deletions cut 4 bases from V and 2 bases from J, with 12 bases between.

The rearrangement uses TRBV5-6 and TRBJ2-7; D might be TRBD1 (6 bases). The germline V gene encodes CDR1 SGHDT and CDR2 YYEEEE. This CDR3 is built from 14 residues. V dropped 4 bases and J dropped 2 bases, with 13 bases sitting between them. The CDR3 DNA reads TGTGCCAGCAGCGAGGAAACAGGGCCCTACGAGCAGTACTTC. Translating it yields CASSEETGPYEQYF.

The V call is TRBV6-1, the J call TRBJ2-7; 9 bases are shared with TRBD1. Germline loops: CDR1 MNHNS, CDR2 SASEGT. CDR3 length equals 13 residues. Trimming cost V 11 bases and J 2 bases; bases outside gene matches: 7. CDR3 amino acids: CASRTGDAYEQYF. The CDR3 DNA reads TGTGCCTCTAGGACAGGGGACGCCTACGAGCAGTACTTC.